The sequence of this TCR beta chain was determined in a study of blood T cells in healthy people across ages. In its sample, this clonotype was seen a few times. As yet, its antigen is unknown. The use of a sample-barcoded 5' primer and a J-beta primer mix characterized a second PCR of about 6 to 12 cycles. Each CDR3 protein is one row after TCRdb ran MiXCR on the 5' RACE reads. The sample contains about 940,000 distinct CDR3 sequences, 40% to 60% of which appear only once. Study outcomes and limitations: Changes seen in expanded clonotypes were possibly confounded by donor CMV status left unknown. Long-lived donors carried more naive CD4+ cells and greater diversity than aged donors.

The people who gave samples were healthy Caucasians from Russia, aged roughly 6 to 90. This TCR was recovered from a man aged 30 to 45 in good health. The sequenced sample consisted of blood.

The CDR3 DNA reads as TGTGCCAGCAGCTTGCCGGGGGCATACACAGATACGCAGTATTTT. Encoded protein: CASSLPGAYTDTQYF. V and J are TRBV13 and TRBJ2-3; D is possibly TRBD1 or TRBD2 (6 bases each). Germline values: CDR1 PRHDT, CDR2 FYEKMQ (reference sequence). The CDR3 is made up of 15 amino acids. V was clipped by 3 bases and J by 2 bases, with 12 bases between them. Complete variable domain (other parts from reference TRBV13 and TRBJ2-3): AAGVIQSPRHLIKEKRETATLKCYPIPRHDTVYWYQQGPGQDPQFLISFYEKMQSDKGSIPDRFSAQQFSDYHSELNMSSLELGDSALYFCASSLPGAYTDTQYFGPGTRLTVL.